Sequencing of this TCR beta chain was carried out in a study of blood T cell repertoires in COVID-19. Study at large: The United States, Italy and Spain provided the acute and convalescent COVID-19 samples.

Profiling relied on immunoSEQ multiplex PCR, and the TCRdb table lists in-frame clones only, not all of them. The data contain some 450,000 clones, around nine tenths of them singletons. V lost 4 bases and J 1 base, leaving 12 bases between the germline ends. Germline values: CDR1 SGHNT, CDR2 YYREEE (reference sequence). The CDR3 runs 14 residues. Patients at the Seattle site were enrolled during active infection and followed longitudinally. The specimen was peripheral blood. The genes are TRBV5-4 and TRBJ2-7; possible D gene TRBD2, 6 bases. The sequence came from a man aged 18-30 years with COVID-19, enrolled during active disease. The CDR3 nucleotides read TGTGCCAGCAGCACACCAGGAGGGTCCTACGAGCAGTACTTC. Protein sequence: CASSTPGGSYEQYF.